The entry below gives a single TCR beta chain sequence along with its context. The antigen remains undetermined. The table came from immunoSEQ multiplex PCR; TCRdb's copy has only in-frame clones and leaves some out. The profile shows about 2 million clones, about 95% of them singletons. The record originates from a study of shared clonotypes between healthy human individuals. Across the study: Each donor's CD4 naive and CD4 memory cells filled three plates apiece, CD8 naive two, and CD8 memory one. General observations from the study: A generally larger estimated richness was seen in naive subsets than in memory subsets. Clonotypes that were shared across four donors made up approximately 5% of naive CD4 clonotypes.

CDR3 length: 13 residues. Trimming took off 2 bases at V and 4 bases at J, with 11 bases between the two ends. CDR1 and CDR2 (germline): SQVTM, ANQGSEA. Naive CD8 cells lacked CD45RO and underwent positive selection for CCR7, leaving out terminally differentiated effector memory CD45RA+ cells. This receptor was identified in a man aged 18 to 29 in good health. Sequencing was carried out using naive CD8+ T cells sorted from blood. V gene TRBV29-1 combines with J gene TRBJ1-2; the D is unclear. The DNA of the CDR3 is TGCAGCGTTGAAACAGCTTGGGGCTATGGCTACACCTTC. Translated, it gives CSVETAWGYGYTF.